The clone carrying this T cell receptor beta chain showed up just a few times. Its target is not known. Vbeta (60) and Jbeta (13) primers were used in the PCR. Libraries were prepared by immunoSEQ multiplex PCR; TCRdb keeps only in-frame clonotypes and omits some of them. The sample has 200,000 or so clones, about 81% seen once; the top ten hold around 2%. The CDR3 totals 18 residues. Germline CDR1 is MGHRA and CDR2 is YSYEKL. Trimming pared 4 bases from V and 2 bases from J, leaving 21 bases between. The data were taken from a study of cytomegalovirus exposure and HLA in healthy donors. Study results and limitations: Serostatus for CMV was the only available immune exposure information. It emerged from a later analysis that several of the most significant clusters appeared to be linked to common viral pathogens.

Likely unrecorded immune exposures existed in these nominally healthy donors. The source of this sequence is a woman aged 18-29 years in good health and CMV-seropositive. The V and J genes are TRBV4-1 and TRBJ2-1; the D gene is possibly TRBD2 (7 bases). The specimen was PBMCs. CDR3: CASSPQGGGASTYNEQFF. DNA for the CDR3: TGCGCCAGCAGCCCGCAGGGAGGGGGGGCCAGCACCTACAATGAGCAGTTCTTC.